The TCR beta chain described here comes from a study of T cell responses to AZD1222 COVID-19 vaccine. Study-wide results and caveats: Unmutated variant regions are reportedly targeted by nearly half of spike-specific TCRs. Vaccine-associated CD4 TCRs ranged over spike, dominating at 160-218 and 743-854.

A remark on this clone: Its specificity is unknown.

Data came from immunoSEQ multiplex PCR; TCRdb stores just in-frame clones and leaves some out. The table has roughly 190,000 clones, roughly 90% seen once. The specimen comprised peripheral blood, sampled 28 days after the second AZD1222 dose. This receptor was obtained from an adult who received the AZD1222 COVID-19 vaccine.

The CDR3 loop reads CASSLDGPWGGYTF. CDR3 nucleotides: TGTGCCAGCAGCTTAGATGGGCCTTGGGGAGGCTACACCTTC. The V gene is TRBV7-9, the J gene TRBJ1-2; D is unresolved. The germline V and J ends were trimmed by 1 base and 8 bases, with 14 bases remaining between them. Per germline, CDR1 SEHNR and CDR2 FQNEAQ (reference sequence). The CDR3 runs 14 residues.